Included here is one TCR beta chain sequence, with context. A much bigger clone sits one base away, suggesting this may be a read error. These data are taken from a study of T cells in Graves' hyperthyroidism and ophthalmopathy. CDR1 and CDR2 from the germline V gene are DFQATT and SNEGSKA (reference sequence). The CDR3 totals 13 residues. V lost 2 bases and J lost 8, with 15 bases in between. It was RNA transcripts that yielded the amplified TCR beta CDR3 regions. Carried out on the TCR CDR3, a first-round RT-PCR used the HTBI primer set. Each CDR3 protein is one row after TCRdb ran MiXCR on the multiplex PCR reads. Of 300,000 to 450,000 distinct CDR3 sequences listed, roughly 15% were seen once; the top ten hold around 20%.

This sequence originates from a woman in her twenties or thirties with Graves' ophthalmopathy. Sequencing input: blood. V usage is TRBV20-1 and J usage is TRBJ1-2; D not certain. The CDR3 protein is CSARNMGYQGYTF. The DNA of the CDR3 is TGCAGTGCTAGAAATATGGGTTATCAGGGCTACACCTTC.